Listed here is a single TCR beta chain. This clone has just one count. Its antigen is unknown. One base away there is no much larger clone; base qualities are not given. The sample's time point label, decoded: baseline before oral tofacitinib. Lesional scalp punch biopsies and peripheral blood were obtained from alopecia areata patients. Human scalp biopsies went straight into PAXgene tissue containers for immediate fixation. The sample belongs to a study of CD8+ T cells in alopecia areata (dated 2018 in TCRdb). Describing the broader study: Treated patients were enrolled in an open-label pilot trial of oral tofacitinib at 5 to 10 mg twice daily for moderate-to-severe alopecia areata. Patients stayed on tofacitinib for 6 to 18 months and then had 6 months of follow-up off drug so that delayed response and recurrence could be assessed. High-throughput TCRbeta sequencing was used to examine T cell clonal expansion in alopecia areata in both the C3H/HeJ mouse model and human patients. On the human side, TCRbeta sequencing was run on scalp tissue and on sorted CD4+ and CD8+ peripheral blood T cells from healthy controls and from alopecia areata patients with either patchy or totalis/universalis disease. Biopsies were taken from tofacitinib-treated patients at baseline and at 4 and 24 weeks of treatment, and a later scalp biopsy was taken in several of the tofacitinib-treated patients. Scalp clonality was compared across normal scalp (n=4), patchy alopecia areata scalp (n=8), and alopecia totalis/universalis scalp (n=8). The RNA source kit depended on sample type: the PAXgene miRNA kit for fixed scalp, the miRNeasy kit for PBMCs, and the RNeasy kit for mouse skin. TCRbeta CDR3 regions were amplified by immunoSEQ multiplex PCR using 35 Vbeta forward and 13 Jbeta reverse primers. The paper's findings and limits, for the study overall: Scalp TCR repertoire analysis is complicated because resident alphabeta T cells in normal human skin are also sequenced, whereas mouse skin is dominated by gammadelta T cells. Lesional scalp, especially in alopecia totalis/universalis, showed higher clonality and more expanded CD8+ clones than normal scalp, suggesting antigenic drive. Compared with mice, TCR sequences shared between patients were less clear, possibly partly because of HLA diversity across the patient population.

The library was built by means of the immunoSEQ multiplex PCR assay. For TCR sequencing, RNA was extracted from every sample and reverse transcribed into cDNA to serve as template. First-strand cDNA was synthesized using SuperScript III with a 2:1 mix of oligo-dT and random hexamers. A synthetic immune receptor repertoire was used to gauge amplification bias, and whatever bias remained was removed computationally. Per the authors' processing: Raw reads were preprocessed to remove errors, and CDR3 was defined according to IMGT conventions as the region from the conserved cysteine to phenylalanine. Clonality was computed by normalizing Shannon entropy by log2 of the number of productive unique TCRs and subtracting the result from 1. CD4 or CD8 identity of scalp clones was inferred by cross-referencing scalp TCRbeta sequences with sorted blood CD4 and CD8 repertoires. TCRdb holds this immuneACCESS table with in-frame rearrangements only. Some clones are missing; in checked studies, unresolved V genes explain under half, and the rest has no known cause. That table supplies the V and J calls and clone size; D and trimming were determined from the DNA. A total of 6,500 to 8,500 clones appear in this sample, approximately 70% of them only once. In total, the top ten clones hold approximately 21% of the sample.

CDR1 SGHVS and CDR2 FQNEAQ were looked up in the germline V gene. Measured from the cysteine to the phenylalanine, the CDR3 is 16 residues long. The CDR3 DNA has 48 bases and is translated from base 1. The germline ends are 16 bases apart after V is trimmed by 7 bases and J by 0 bases. This sample comprised skin, obtained at week 0. The chain is made from TRBV7-8 and TRBJ2-1; TRBD2 is perhaps the D gene, given 6 matching bases. This sequence was found in a human donor with alopecia areata. The CDR3 has the sequence CASNPGLRSSYNEQFF. The DNA sequence is given as TGTGCCAGCAACCCGGGACTCCGGAGCTCCTACAATGAGCAGTTCTTC.